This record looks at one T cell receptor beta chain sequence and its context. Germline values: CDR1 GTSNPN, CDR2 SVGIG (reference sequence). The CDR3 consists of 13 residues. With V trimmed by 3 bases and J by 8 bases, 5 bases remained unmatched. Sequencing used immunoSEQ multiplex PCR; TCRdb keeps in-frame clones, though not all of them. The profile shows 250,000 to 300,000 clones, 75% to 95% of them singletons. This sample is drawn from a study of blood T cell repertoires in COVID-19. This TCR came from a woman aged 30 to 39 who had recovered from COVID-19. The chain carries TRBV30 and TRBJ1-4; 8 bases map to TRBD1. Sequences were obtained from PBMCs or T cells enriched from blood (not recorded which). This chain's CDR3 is CAWRLTGAEKLFF. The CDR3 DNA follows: TGTGCCTGGAGGTTGACAGGGGCGGAAAAACTGTTTTTT.